The source of this T cell receptor (beta chain) is a study of identical twins (dated by TCRdb to about 2016). Looking at the study overall: To test whether fetal clonotypes persist, this study deep-sequenced TCR alpha and beta repertoires from monozygotic twins, from unrelated adults of various ages, and from cord blood. To rule out contamination, replicate twin experiments were performed at different times with different library preparation protocols. Overall study results and their limits: Out-of-frame TCR alpha sharing in monozygotic twins was systematically underestimated by recombination models, whereas sharing between unrelated individuals was in agreement with the recombination models. Abundant cord blood beta clonotypes carried fewer insertions; young adult naive repertoires showed a weaker similar trend, while memory repertoires showed none. Invariant T cells such as MAIT and iNKT could partly confound zero-insertion analyses, though diverse VJ usage argued against this for most clonotypes. Because the same donors could not be followed over many years, conclusions were based on cross-sectional statistical analysis. Out-of-frame TCR alpha sequences shared between twins showed an excess of low generation-probability sequences compared with coincidental sharing between unrelated individuals. In beta out-of-frame sequences, excess twin sharing was weaker, because having fewer shared sequences lowered the signal-to-noise ratio.

Libraries were constructed by 5' RACE. The sample was run on an Illumina HiSeq 2000. A universal primer binding site was introduced by template switching, and a unique molecular identifier was present in the final cDNA, enabling accurate counting of TCR cDNA molecules. First-strand cDNA for TCR alpha and beta chains was synthesized from specific primers in the conserved constant-segment region. To control for contamination, each cDNA library was double barcoded with a SMART-Mk sample barcode plus Illumina barcodes. TruSeq adapter sequences and Illumina sample barcodes were added in two successive PCR steps. The TCR alpha and beta cDNA libraries were sequenced on the Illumina HiSeq platform using custom primers. The original pipeline was this. MiGEC was used to process raw reads and extract unique molecular identifiers, and MiXCR was used to find CDR3 positions. Recombination models were inferred per individual with the repgenHMM and IGoR tools using an EM algorithm. The tcR package in R was used for shared clonotype analysis, with sharing normalized by the product of cloneset sizes. To study raw recombination without the effects of thymic and clonal selection, out-of-frame nonproductive sequences were analyzed. The public reads were quality trimmed at Q25 with fastp and then assembled into clones with MiXCR by TCRdb, keeping productive beta chains. Records with the same CDR3 protein are collapsed into one entry carrying the most frequent genes and DNA. It is TCRdb's table, rather than the study itself, that gives the V and J calls and clone size. The sample has some 190,000 distinct CDR3 sequences on record, about 15% of them singletons. The leading ten clones occupy 40% of the sample.

The V end loses 4 bases and the J end loses 5 bases, and a stretch of 19 bases separates them. Spanning cysteine to phenylalanine, the CDR3 consists of 16 amino acids. The only DNA kept is the CDR3, 48 bases in frame from the first base. According to the germline V gene, CDR1 reads MNHEY and CDR2 reads SVGAGI. Only healthy Caucasian donors were included. The twin cohort comprised three pairs of female monozygotic twins, all aged about 18 to 30 years. Positive isolation kits from Invitrogen were used to isolate CD4+ and CD8+ T cell populations. In regard to this clonotype: What this receptor recognizes is not known. Qualities for individual bases were not recorded, and no much larger clone is one base off.

These data were also filed under a second study, of T cells expressing NK-cell markers. As that second paper reports: In sorted CD3+CD56+NKG2C+, CD3+CD56+NKG2C- and CD3+CD56-NKG2C+ T-cell subsets from 7 or 8 donors, TCR beta-chain repertoires were profiled. Among the eight sequenced donors, seven were HCMV-seropositive and one was HCMV-seronegative. To restrict sorting to alphabetaTCR-expressing T cells, an anti-gammadeltaTCR antibody was added in several experiments. In five to seven donors, the dominant CD3+CD56+NKG2C+ clonotypes were found to rank among the top 10 CD8+ clonotypes and to make up roughly 1.0-7.0% of CD8+ T cells. Those dominant clonotypes were again the most abundant among CD3+CD56-NKG2C+ cells in a few donors, at about 28.3-65%. Whether the expanded NKG2C-expressing T cell clones were specific for HCMV antigens was left unclear. Randomly selected healthy volunteers, three men and five women, were used as the eight sequenced donors. A commercial ELISA kit detecting HCMV-specific IgG in serum was used to determine HCMV serostatus. MIGEC was used to demultiplex reads and group reads by UMI, and MiTCR was used to assemble and quantify clonotypes. To remove erroneous sequences, TCR cDNA sequences were retained only when supported by two or more reads. The tcR package was used for downstream repertoire analysis, with clonotypes matched between fractions based on CDR3 nucleotide sequence plus V segment. Antigen specificity was annotated against VDJdb with VDJmatch, allowing one amino acid substitution in CDR3.

This TCR came from a woman aged 18-29 years in good health. The sample taken for sequencing was CD8+ T cells sorted from blood. Here the chain combines TRBV6-5 and TRBJ2-3; a weak D assignment points to TRBD2 (7 bases agree). The sequenced DNA is TGTGCCAGCAGTTTATTAGTGGGGGGGCCTGAAGATACGCAGTATTTT. Its product reads: CASSLLVGGPEDTQYF.